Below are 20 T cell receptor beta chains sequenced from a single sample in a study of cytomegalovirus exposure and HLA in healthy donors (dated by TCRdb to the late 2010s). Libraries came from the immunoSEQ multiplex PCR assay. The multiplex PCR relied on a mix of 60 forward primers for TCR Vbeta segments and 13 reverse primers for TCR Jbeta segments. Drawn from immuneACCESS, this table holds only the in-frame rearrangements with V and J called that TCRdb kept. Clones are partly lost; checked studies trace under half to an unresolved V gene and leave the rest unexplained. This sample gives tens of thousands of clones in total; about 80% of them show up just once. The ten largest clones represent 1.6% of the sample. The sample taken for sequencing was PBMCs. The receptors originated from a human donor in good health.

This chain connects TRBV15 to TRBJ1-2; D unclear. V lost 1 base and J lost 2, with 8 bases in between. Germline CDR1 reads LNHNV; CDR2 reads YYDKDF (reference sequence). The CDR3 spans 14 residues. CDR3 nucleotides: TGTGCCACCAGCAGAGGTTCGGTAAACTATGGCTACACCTTC. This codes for CATSRGSVNYGYTF.

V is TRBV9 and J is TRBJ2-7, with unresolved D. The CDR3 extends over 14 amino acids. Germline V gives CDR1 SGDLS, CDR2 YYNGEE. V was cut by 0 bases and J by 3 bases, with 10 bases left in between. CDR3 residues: CASSVGLNNYEQYF. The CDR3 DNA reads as TGTGCCAGCAGCGTAGGGTTAAACAACTACGAGCAGTACTTC.

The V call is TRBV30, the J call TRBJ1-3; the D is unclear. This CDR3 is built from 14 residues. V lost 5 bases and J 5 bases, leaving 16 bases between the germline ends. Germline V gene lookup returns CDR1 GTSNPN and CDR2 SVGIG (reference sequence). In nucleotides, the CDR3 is TGTGCCTGGGGGCCCCGGGGTAGGAGAAACACCATATATTTT. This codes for CAWGPRGRRNTIYF.

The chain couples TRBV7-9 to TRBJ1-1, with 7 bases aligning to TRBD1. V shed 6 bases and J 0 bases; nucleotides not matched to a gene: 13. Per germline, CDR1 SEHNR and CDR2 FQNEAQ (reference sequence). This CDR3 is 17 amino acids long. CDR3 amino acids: CASRRKTGNKMNTEAFF. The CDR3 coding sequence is TGTGCCAGCAGACGAAAGACAGGGAACAAAATGAACACTGAAGCTTTCTTT.

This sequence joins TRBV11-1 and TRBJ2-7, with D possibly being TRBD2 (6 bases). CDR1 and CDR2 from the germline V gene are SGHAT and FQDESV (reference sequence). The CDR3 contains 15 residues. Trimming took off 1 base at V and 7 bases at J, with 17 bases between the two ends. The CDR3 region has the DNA TGTGCCAGCAGCTTAGACCCGGGTGCGCGGGGAGAGCAGTACTTC. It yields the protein CASSLDPGARGEQYF.

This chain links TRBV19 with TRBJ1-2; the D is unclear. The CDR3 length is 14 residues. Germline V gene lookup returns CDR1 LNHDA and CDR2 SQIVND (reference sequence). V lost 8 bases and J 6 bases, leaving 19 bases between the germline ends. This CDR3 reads CASGSHWAVNGYTF. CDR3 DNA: TGTGCCAGTGGAAGTCATTGGGCAGTGAATGGCTACACCTTC.

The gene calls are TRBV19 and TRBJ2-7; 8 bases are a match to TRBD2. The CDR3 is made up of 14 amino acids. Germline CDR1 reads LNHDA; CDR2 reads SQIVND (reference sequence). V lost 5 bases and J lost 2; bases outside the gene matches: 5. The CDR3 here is CASSQRGNTYEQYF. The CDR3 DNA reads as TGTGCCAGTAGTCAGCGGGGGAACACCTACGAGCAGTACTTC.

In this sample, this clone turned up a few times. The CDR3 sequence is CASSPDRRSEQYF. CDR3 in DNA: TGTGCCAGCAGCCCTGACAGGCGAAGCGAGCAGTACTTC. This chain uses TRBV7-2 with TRBJ2-7, with D possibly matching TRBD1 (6 bases). Trimming left V 5 bases short and J 6 bases short, with 14 bases between. This CDR3 has 13 amino acids. Looked up from germline, CDR1 is SGHTA and CDR2 is FQGNSA.

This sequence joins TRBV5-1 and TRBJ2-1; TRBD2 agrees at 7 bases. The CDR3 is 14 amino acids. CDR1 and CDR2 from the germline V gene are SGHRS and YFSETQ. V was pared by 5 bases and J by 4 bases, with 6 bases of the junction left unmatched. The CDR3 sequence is CASRGGIGYNEQFF. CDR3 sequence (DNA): TGCGCCAGCAGGGGGGGGATAGGGTACAATGAGCAGTTCTTC.

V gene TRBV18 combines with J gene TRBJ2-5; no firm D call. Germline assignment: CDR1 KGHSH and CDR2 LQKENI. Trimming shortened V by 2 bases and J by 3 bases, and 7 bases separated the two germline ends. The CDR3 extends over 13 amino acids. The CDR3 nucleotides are TGTGCCAGCTCACCAGGGCAGGAAGAGACCCAGTACTTC. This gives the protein CASSPGQEETQYF.

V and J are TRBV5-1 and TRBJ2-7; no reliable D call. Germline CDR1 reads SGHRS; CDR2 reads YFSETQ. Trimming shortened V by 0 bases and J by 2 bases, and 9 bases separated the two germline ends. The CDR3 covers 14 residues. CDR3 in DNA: TGCGCCAGCAGCTTGGGTTACGCAGCCTACGAGCAGTACTTC. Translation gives CASSLGYAAYEQYF.

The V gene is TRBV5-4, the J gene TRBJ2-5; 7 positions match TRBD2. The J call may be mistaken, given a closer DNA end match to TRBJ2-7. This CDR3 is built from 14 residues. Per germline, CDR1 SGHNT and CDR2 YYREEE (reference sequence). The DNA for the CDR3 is TGTGCCAGCAGCTTGGTCGGGGGGAGCTACGAGCAGTACTTC. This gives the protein CASSLVGGSYEQYF.

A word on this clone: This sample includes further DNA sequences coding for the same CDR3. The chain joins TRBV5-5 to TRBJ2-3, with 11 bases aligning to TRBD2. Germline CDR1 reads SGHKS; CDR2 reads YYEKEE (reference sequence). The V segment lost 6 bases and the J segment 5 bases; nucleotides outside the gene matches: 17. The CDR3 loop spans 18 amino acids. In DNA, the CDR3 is TGTGCCAGCACCCTAACAGGGTTACTAGCGGGGGTTTTAGATACGCAGTATTTT. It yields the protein CASTLTGLLAGVLDTQYF.

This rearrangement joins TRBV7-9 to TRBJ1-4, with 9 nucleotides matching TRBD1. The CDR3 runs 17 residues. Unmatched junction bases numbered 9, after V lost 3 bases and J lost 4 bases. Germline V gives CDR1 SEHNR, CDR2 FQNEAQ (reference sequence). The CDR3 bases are TGTGCCAGCAGCTTTAGGAGAGGGACAGGGTATAATGAAAAACTGTTTTTT. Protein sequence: CASSFRRGTGYNEKLFF.

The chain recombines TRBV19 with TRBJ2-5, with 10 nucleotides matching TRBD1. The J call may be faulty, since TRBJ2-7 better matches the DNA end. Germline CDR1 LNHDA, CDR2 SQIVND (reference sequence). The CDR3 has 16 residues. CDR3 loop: CASSIAGRDRGDEQYF. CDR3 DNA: TGTGCCAGTAGTATAGCCGGCCGGGACAGGGGCGACGAGCAGTACTTC.

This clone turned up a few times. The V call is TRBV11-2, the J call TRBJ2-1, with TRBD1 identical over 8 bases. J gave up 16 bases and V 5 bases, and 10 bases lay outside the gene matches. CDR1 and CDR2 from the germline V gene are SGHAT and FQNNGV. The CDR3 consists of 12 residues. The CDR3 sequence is CASSPGMGTGFF. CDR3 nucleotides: TGTGCCAGCAGCCCCGGGATGGGGACAGGCTTCTTC.

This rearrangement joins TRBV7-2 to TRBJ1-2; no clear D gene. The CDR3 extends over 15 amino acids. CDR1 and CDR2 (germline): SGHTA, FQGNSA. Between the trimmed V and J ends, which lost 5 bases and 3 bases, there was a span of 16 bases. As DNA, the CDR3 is TGTGCCAGCAGCCCCGTCCGCCCTAACGACTATGGCTACACCTTC. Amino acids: CASSPVRPNDYGYTF.

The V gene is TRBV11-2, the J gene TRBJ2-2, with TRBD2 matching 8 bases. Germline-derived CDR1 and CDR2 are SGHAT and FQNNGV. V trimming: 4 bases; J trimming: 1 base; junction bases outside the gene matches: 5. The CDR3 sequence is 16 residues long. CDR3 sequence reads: CASSSSRGGNTGELFF. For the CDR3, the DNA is TGTGCCAGCAGCTCCAGTCGGGGGGGGAACACCGGGGAGCTGTTTTTT.

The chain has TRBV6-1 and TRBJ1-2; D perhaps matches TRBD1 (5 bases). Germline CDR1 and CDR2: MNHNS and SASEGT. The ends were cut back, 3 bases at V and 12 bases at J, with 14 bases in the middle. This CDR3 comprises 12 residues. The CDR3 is CASSETERLHTF. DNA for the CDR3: TGTGCCAGCAGTGAGACAGAGAGACTCCACACCTTC.

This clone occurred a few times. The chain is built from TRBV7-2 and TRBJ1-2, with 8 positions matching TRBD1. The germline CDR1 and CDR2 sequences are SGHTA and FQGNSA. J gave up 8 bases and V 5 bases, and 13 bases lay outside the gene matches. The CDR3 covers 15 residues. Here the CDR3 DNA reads TGTGCCAGCAGCACCAAGACAGGGGTACAAGGCGGCTACACCTTC. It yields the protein CASSTKTGVQGGYTF.